Listed here are 20 T cell receptor beta chains from one sample, sequenced in a study of molecular identifiers for immune sequencing clone quantification. MiXCR, applied by TCRdb to the PCR reads, yields one record per CDR3 protein. Of 85,000 to 95,000 distinct CDR3 sequences in the sample, about 20% were seen once. The sample consisted of naive CD8+ T cells from blood, with Jurkat cell RNA spiked in. Subset: FACS-sorted CD8+CD4-CCR7+CD45RA+ naive T cells. The origin of the receptors is a human donor in good health. Some libraries in this study had Jurkat cell RNA spiked in.

This clonotype was detected a few times. The chain uses TRBV4-3 and TRBJ2-7; 10 positions match TRBD2. Germline lookup yields CDR1 LGHNA and CDR2 YSLEER. The CDR3 sequence is 16 residues long. The J segment lost 0 bases and the V segment lost 1 base, leaving 3 bases of the junction unmatched. The CDR3 sequence is CASSQGLAGGSYEQYF. The CDR3 nucleotides read TGCGCCAGCAGCCAAGGATTAGCGGGGGGCTCCTACGAGCAGTACTTC.

This clonotype was seen repeatedly, ten times or more. V is TRBV18 and J is TRBJ1-3, with 7 bases lining up with TRBD1. The J segment lost 3 bases and the V segment lost 7 bases, leaving 21 bases of the junction unmatched. The CDR3 length is 19 residues. In germline, CDR1 is KGHSH, CDR2 LQKENI. CDR3 coding DNA: TGTGCCAGCTGCCTCACCAGGGGGACATCAGGCGACGGTGGAAACACCATATATTTT. This encodes CASCLTRGTSGDGGNTIYF.

This clonotype occurred many times. In DNA, the CDR3 is TGTGCCAGCAGTTTCTGGCTAGCGGGGGTTCCGGGCACCGGGGAGCTGTTTTTT. Protein: CASSFWLAGVPGTGELFF. The chain uses TRBV27 and TRBJ2-2; 10 positions match TRBD2. The CDR3 is made up of 18 amino acids. After removal of 3 bases from V and 4 bases from J, the junction contained 11 bases not matched to a gene. Germline V gene lookup returns CDR1 MNHEY and CDR2 SMNVEV (reference sequence).

With respect to this clonotype: This may come from a read error, since a much larger clone is one base off. This rearrangement joins TRBV10-3 to TRBJ2-7, with 9 bases that match TRBD1. Germline V lookup: CDR1 ENHRY, CDR2 SYGVKD. The length of the CDR3 is 14 residues. The CDR3 DNA reads as TGTGCCACCAGTGTCACGGACAGGGGTTACGAGCAGTACTTC. Protein: CATSVTDRGYEQYF.

This clonotype was recorded once. With a much larger clone just one base away, this may be a read error. The chain recombines TRBV10-1 with TRBJ2-1, with 13 bases lining up with TRBD2. Germline V gene sequence: CDR1 WNHNN, CDR2 SYGVQD (reference sequence). The CDR3 has 19 amino acids. This CDR3 reads CAGSDWGTSGANSYNEQFF. The CDR3 nucleotides read TGCGCCGGCAGTGATTGGGGGACTAGCGGGGCCAACTCCTACAATGAGCAGTTCTTC.

This clonotype was seen many times. The chain has TRBV5-6 and TRBJ2-3; 7 bases line up with TRBD2. The CDR3 has 15 residues. The germline gives CDR1 SGHDT, CDR2 YYEEEE. Trimming removed 0 bases from V and 4 bases from J; junction bases left unmatched: 5. CDR3 in DNA: TGTGCCAGCAGCTTGGTCATCGGGGGGTCAGATACGCAGTATTTT. Translated: CASSLVIGGSDTQYF.

This clonotype was recorded at least ten times. The rearrangement joins TRBV11-2 to TRBJ2-7, with a possible D match to TRBD2 (6 bases). Looked up from germline, CDR1 is SGHAT and CDR2 is FQNNGV. The CDR3 has 17 amino acids. Trimming removed 5 bases at V and 3 bases at J, with 23 bases between. CDR3 in amino acids: CASSPLGGAGGGYEQYF. The CDR3 nucleotides are TGTGCCAGCAGCCCGCTGGGGGGTGCGGGTGGTGGCTACGAGCAGTACTTC.

This clonotype has at least ten counts. The chain joins TRBV7-6 to TRBJ1-1; D is uncertain. The germline CDR1 and CDR2 sequences are SGHVS and FNYEAQ. The V end was cut by 2 bases, the J end by 6 bases, with 16 bases between. The CDR3 spans 15 residues. The CDR3 DNA follows: TGTGCCAGCAGCTTATTTTTTGGGGTGGAGGCTGAAGCTTTCTTT. Translating gives CASSLFFGVEAEAFF.

This clonotype was recorded at least ten times. This sequence joins TRBV6-5 and TRBJ2-3, with 9 bases matching TRBD2. V lost 7 bases, J lost 1 base, and 12 bases stayed unmatched. Germline V lookup: CDR1 MNHEY, CDR2 SVGAGI. The CDR3 totals 17 residues. The CDR3 reads CASTGGSGGDGTDTQYF. The CDR3 DNA reads TGTGCCAGCACTGGGGGTAGCGGGGGTGACGGCACAGATACGCAGTATTTT.

This clonotype came up many times. The chain combines TRBV5-1 with TRBJ2-7, with 8 bases identical to TRBD2. V was pared by 4 bases and J by 3 bases, with 9 bases of the junction left unmatched. This CDR3 comprises 15 residues. Germline V lookup: CDR1 SGHRS, CDR2 YFSETQ. The CDR3 nucleotides are TGCGCCAGCAGCCCTAGCGGGTCAGAGGTCTACGAGCAGTACTTC. It yields the protein CASSPSGSEVYEQYF.

This clonotype was seen many times. The chain joins TRBV6-2 or TRBV6-3 to TRBJ2-7, with D maybe TRBD2 (6 bases). CDR1 is MNHEY and CDR2 is SVGEGT in the germline V gene. This CDR3 is 15 amino acids long. V lost 7 bases to trimming and J lost 0 bases, with 16 bases between them. CDR3 in amino acids: CASTQAGGFSYEQYF. CDR3 nucleotides: TGTGCCAGCACTCAAGCGGGCGGCTTCTCCTACGAGCAGTACTTC.

The chain couples TRBV24-1 to TRBJ2-7, with D perhaps TRBD1 or TRBD2 (5 bases each). CDR3 length: 17 residues. Trimming removed 3 bases from V and 5 bases from J, with 22 bases in between. Germline V gives CDR1 KGHDR, CDR2 SFDVKD. The chain's CDR3 is CATSDPGDVLGPDEQYF. For the CDR3, the DNA is TGTGCCACCAGTGATCCTGGGGACGTCCTTGGGCCGGACGAGCAGTACTTC.

Ten or more counts support this clonotype. The V gene is TRBV5-1, the J gene TRBJ2-3; a possible D gene is TRBD1 (6 bases). Germline assignment: CDR1 SGHRS and CDR2 YFSETQ. V was cut by 2 bases and J by 0 bases, with 13 bases left in between. CDR3 size: 16 residues. The CDR3 DNA is TGCGCCAGCAGCTTAAACGGACAGCCTAGCACAGATACGCAGTATTTT. This codes for CASSLNGQPSTDTQYF.

This clonotype was picked up many times. The CDR3 nucleotides are TGTGCCAGCAGCTTAGGCCGGAACCTCGGGTACACTGAAGCTTTCTTT. As protein: CASSLGRNLGYTEAFF. V gene TRBV13 combines with J gene TRBJ1-1; D ambiguous. V was clipped by 0 bases and J by 3 bases, with 14 bases between them. The CDR3 covers 16 residues. Germline-derived CDR1 and CDR2 are PRHDT and FYEKMQ (reference sequence).

Many counts were recorded for this clonotype. A junction boundary mismatches the germline segment, possibly from a read error. The CDR3 bases are TGTGCCAGCAGCGTTGCAGGGCCGACCTCTGGAAACACCATGTATTTT. Residues: CASSVAGPTSGNTMYF. The rearrangement joins TRBV9 to TRBJ1-3, with TRBD1 as a possible D gene (5 bases). The CDR3 covers 16 residues. Germline assignment: CDR1 SGDLS and CDR2 YYNGEE.

This clonotype appeared many times. The rearrangement links TRBV4-3 to TRBJ1-1; D gene uncertain. Germline CDR1 and CDR2: LGHNA and YSLEER. Trimming stripped 3 bases from V and 1 base from J, with 9 bases between. The CDR3 totals 14 residues. CDR3 nucleotides: TGCGCCAGCAGCCAGACCGACCGGAACACTGAAGCTTTCTTT. Amino acids: CASSQTDRNTEAFF.

CDR3 nucleotides: TGTGCCAGCAGTTTTTCAGGGGGTTATGAGCAGTTCTTC. This translates into CASSFSGGYEQFF. This chain uses TRBV27 with TRBJ2-1; 7 positions agree with TRBD1. With 3 bases clipped from V and 8 bases from J, the junction kept 4 bases outside the gene matches. In germline, CDR1 is MNHEY, CDR2 SMNVEV (reference sequence). This CDR3 is 13 amino acids long.

This clonotype showed up many times. V is TRBV14 and J is TRBJ2-3; no clear D gene. The length of the CDR3 is 16 residues. Deletions cut 0 bases from V and 4 bases from J, with 14 bases between. Germline CDR1 is SGHDN and CDR2 is FVKESK. CDR3 nucleotides: TGTGCCAGCAGCCAAGATTATGGGCAGGTCCCAGATACGCAGTATTTT. It codes for CASSQDYGQVPDTQYF.

This clonotype showed up many times. The V and J genes are TRBV5-4 and TRBJ2-7; D uncertain. The CDR3 sequence is 14 residues long. Trimming took 0 bases from V and 4 from J, leaving 11 bases between them. Germline lookup yields CDR1 SGHNT and CDR2 YYREEE (reference sequence). The CDR3 sequence: CASSLESSPYEQYF. The CDR3 nucleotides are TGTGCCAGCAGCTTGGAGTCTAGTCCATACGAGCAGTACTTC.

This clonotype was observed at least ten times. V is TRBV6-5 and J is TRBJ2-7; D gene uncertain. V was trimmed by 2 bases and J by 5 bases, leaving 16 bases between them. This CDR3 comprises 15 residues. In germline, CDR1 is MNHEY, CDR2 SVGAGI. CDR3 sequence reads: CASSYDGLAENEQYF. In DNA form, the CDR3 reads TGTGCCAGCAGTTACGATGGCCTCGCGGAAAACGAGCAGTACTTC.